These 16 T cell receptor beta chains were sequenced from one sample in a study of blood T cells in healthy people across ages. PCR was performed a second time for about 6 to 11 cycles using a sample-barcoded 5' primer and a J-beta primer mix. TCRdb re-derived calls from the 5' RACE reads in MiXCR, one entry per CDR3 protein. The repertoire holds about 800,000 distinct CDR3 sequences, with about 25% as singletons. These data were also filed under a second study, of T cells of mothers and their children.

Sequenced: blood. The receptors derive from a boy younger than 18 in good health.

The V call is TRBV9, the J call TRBJ2-5; 8 nucleotides align to TRBD2. The DNA end favors TRBJ2-7, so the J call may be wrong. CDR1 and CDR2 (germline): SGDLS, YYNGEE. The CDR3 is 15 residues long. CDR3: CASSETSGGRYEQYF. For the CDR3, the DNA is TGTGCCAGCAGCGAGACCAGCGGGGGACGATACGAGCAGTACTTC.

The chain has TRBV20-1 and TRBJ1-4; 10 bases agree with TRBD1. CDR3 length: 13 residues. V shed 6 bases and J 8 bases; nucleotides not matched to a gene: 6. Germline values: CDR1 DFQATT, CDR2 SNEGSKA (reference sequence). The CDR3 nucleotides are TGCAGTGCAAAGACAGGGGGCGAAGAAAAACTGTTTTTT. Residues: CSAKTGGEEKLFF.

Comments on this clonotype: The junction departs from the called germline gene at one end, perhaps through a read error. The rearrangement uses TRBV18 and TRBJ2-1; no definite D call. CDR1 and CDR2 from the germline V gene are KGHSH and LQKENI. The CDR3 is made up of 13 amino acids. The CDR3: CANSPTMGNEQFF. The CDR3 DNA is TGTGCCAACTCACCAACGATGGGCAATGAGCAGTTCTTC.

The chain recombines TRBV6-4 with TRBJ1-2, with D tentatively TRBD1 (5 bases). CDR1 and CDR2 from the germline V gene are MRHNA and SNTAGT. The CDR3 has 14 amino acids. V lost 0 bases and J lost 8, with 13 bases in between. CDR3 coding DNA: TGTGCCAGCAGTGACTCTGGGGCACGGAACGGCTACACCTTC. Protein product: CASSDSGARNGYTF.

This clonotype was found a few times. The chain is built from TRBV7-9 and TRBJ2-6; no firm D call. V was clipped by 1 base and J by 2 bases, with 6 bases between them. This CDR3 contains 15 residues. The V gene's germline CDR1 is SEHNR and CDR2 FQNEAQ (reference sequence). Here the CDR3 DNA reads TGTGCCAGCAGCTTAGTTGGGCCTGGGGCCAACGTCCTGACTTTC. It yields the protein CASSLVGPGANVLTF.

This clonotype was seen only a few times. The chain couples TRBV27 to TRBJ2-5; 7 bases align to TRBD2. The CDR3 consists of 14 residues. J was trimmed by 1 base and V by 6 bases; bases with no gene match: 5. The germline gives CDR1 MNHEY, CDR2 SMNVEV (reference sequence). The CDR3 DNA follows: TGTGCCAGCAGCAGGCTAGCGGCCCAAGAGACCCAGTACTTC. It encodes CASSRLAAQETQYF.

This clonotype was picked up a small number of times. The chain employs TRBV20-1 and TRBJ1-5; D is unclear. Trimming stripped 6 bases from V and 0 bases from J, with 15 bases between. CDR1 DFQATT and CDR2 SNEGSKA come from the germline V gene (reference sequence). The CDR3 runs to 15 residues. DNA for the CDR3: TGCAGTGCCCCCCCGGCGGAGGATAGCAATCAGCCCCAGCATTTT. The encoded protein is CSAPPAEDSNQPQHF.

This chain uses TRBV7-2 with TRBJ1-4, with D possibly matching TRBD1 (6 bases). CDR1 is SGHTA and CDR2 is FQGNSA in the germline V gene. Trimming took off 5 bases at V and 8 bases at J, with 12 bases between the two ends. This CDR3 has 13 residues. CDR3 sequence (DNA): TGTGCCAGCAGCCCAGGACAGTTCGAAAAACTGTTTTTT. Protein: CASSPGQFEKLFF.

This clonotype was counted between two and nine times. The genes are TRBV4-3 and TRBJ2-3, with 7 positions matching TRBD2. V gave up 0 bases and J gave up 3 bases; unmatched junction bases: 9. From germline, CDR1 is LGHNA and CDR2 YSLEER. There are 17 residues in the CDR3. CDR3 coding DNA: TGCGCCAGCAGCCAAGATGTTGCGGGAGCAGGTACAGATACGCAGTATTTT. Protein: CASSQDVAGAGTDTQYF.

This chain uses TRBV20-1 with TRBJ1-6; possibly TRBD1 for D (6 bases). Per germline, CDR1 DFQATT and CDR2 SNEGSKA (reference sequence). Trimming cost V 5 bases and J 5 bases, with 7 bases left between them. CDR3 length: 12 amino acids. This CDR3 is CSAQGNNSPLHF. The CDR3 DNA is TGCAGTGCTCAGGGGAATAATTCACCCCTCCACTTT.

This clonotype was recorded a few times. The rearrangement links TRBV12-3 or TRBV12-4 to TRBJ2-3; TRBD2 matches at 7 bases. The V segment lost 3 bases and the J segment 0 bases; nucleotides outside the gene matches: 3. This CDR3 has 15 residues. The CDR3 is CASSFQAGSTDTQYF. CDR3 nucleotide sequence: TGTGCCAGCAGTTTTCAAGCGGGGAGCACAGATACGCAGTATTTT.

The genes are TRBV11-3 and TRBJ2-3; 9 bases agree with TRBD1. After removal of 1 base from V and 3 bases from J, the junction contained 5 bases not matched to a gene. The CDR3 sequence is 16 residues long. Germline V gene data show CDR1 as SGHNT and CDR2 as YENEEA. CDR3 in DNA: TGTGCCAGCAGCTTAGGGGACAGGGCTACAACAGATACGCAGTATTTT. Its translation is CASSLGDRATTDTQYF.

On this clonotype: Sequence at one end of the junction differs from germline and may be a read error. The V and J genes are TRBV4-3 and TRBJ2-7, with 9 bases matching TRBD1. Germline lookup yields CDR1 LGHNA and CDR2 YSLEER. This CDR3 is built from 17 residues. CDR3: CANSQDGQGPYSYKQYF. In DNA form, the CDR3 reads TGCGCCAACAGCCAAGATGGACAGGGGCCCTACTCCTACAAGCAGTACTTC.

This sequence joins TRBV5-4 and TRBJ2-1, with no clear D. Germline loops: CDR1 SGHNT, CDR2 YYREEE (reference sequence). CDR3 length equals 16 residues. V was cut by 0 bases and J by 11 bases, with 21 bases left in between. CDR3 nucleotides: TGTGCCAGCAGCTTGGCAGTACAGTTTGCTACAATGAAGCAGTTCTTC. It translates to CASSLAVQFATMKQFF.

The rearrangement uses TRBV6-5 and TRBJ2-5, with TRBD2 matching over 11 bases. J lost 3 bases, V lost 3 bases, and 6 bases had no gene match. The CDR3 is 16 residues long. Germline CDR1 and CDR2: MNHEY and SVGAGI. The CDR3 spells CASSYWLAGGKETQYF. The CDR3 DNA follows: TGTGCCAGCAGTTATTGGCTAGCGGGAGGTAAAGAGACCCAGTACTTC.

At least ten counts were recorded for this clonotype. The chain employs TRBV7-9 and TRBJ1-3; D unresolved. The CDR3 has 12 residues. The germline V and J ends were trimmed by 5 bases and 2 bases, with 4 bases remaining between them. CDR1 SEHNR and CDR2 FQNEAQ come from the germline V gene (reference sequence). DNA for the CDR3: TGTGCCAGCAGCCTTACTGGAAACACCATATATTTT. This codes for CASSLTGNTIYF.